This T cell receptor beta chain came from a study of sequential checkpoint blockade in melanoma. Study as a whole: Both treatment sequences were followed by maintenance nivolumab.

This CDR3 comprises 13 residues. Libraries were prepared by immunoSEQ multiplex PCR; TCRdb keeps only in-frame clonotypes and omits some of them. Of 27,000 or so clones listed, roughly four fifths are singletons. Treatment noted: randomized to nivolumab then ipilimumab (arm A) or the reverse (arm B). No patient had prior DNA-damaging chemotherapy. PBMC sorting kept live CD3+CD8+ cells without CD19 or CD56. Material: CD8+ T cells sorted from blood (inferred from file names), obtained from a patient given nivolumab and ipilimumab in sequence. This sequence joins TRBV21-1 and TRBJ2-7; TRBD1 is taken as the D call from the table, unchecked against the DNA. TRBV21-1 counts as a pseudogene. The clonotype originates from a human donor with melanoma. CDR3 DNA: TGTGCCAGCAGGAAGACAGGGAGGAACGAGCAGTACTTC. This gives the protein CASRKTGRNEQYF.